The clone carrying this T cell receptor beta chain was recorded many times. The antigen remains unidentified. These data belong to a study of T cells in Graves' hyperthyroidism and ophthalmopathy. Points from the study as a whole: Blood also contained most expanded thyroid clonotypes above 0.001.

Looked up from germline, CDR1 is MNHEY and CDR2 is SVGAGI. The CDR3 has 16 amino acids. Germline trimming cut 0 bases from V and 2 bases from J; bases unmatched to any gene: 5. The investigators amplified TCR beta CDR3 regions from RNA transcripts. The primer set for the first-round RT-PCR of the TCR CDR3 was HTBI. A single record per CDR3 protein comes from TCRdb applying MiXCR to the multiplex PCR reads. This table holds around 340,000 distinct CDR3 sequences, roughly 21% found once. Source material: blood. This clonotype was obtained from a woman aged 50 to 60 with Graves' hyperthyroidism. V gene TRBV6-5 combines with J gene TRBJ1-1, with 8 nucleotides matching TRBD1. The CDR3 protein is CASSYSRGPQNTEAFF. CDR3 in DNA: TGTGCCAGCAGTTACTCCAGGGGGCCCCAAAACACTGAAGCTTTCTTT.